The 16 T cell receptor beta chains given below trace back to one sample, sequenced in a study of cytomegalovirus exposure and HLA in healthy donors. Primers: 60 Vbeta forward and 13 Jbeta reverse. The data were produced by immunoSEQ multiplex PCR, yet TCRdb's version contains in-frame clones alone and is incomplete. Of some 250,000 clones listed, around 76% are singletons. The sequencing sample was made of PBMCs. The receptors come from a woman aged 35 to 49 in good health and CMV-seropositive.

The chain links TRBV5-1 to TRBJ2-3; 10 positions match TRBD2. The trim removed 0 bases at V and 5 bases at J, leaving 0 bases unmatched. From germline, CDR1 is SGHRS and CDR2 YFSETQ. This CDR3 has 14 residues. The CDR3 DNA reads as TGCGCCAGCAGCTTGGGACTAGCGGGAGATACGCAGTATTTT. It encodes CASSLGLAGDTQYF.

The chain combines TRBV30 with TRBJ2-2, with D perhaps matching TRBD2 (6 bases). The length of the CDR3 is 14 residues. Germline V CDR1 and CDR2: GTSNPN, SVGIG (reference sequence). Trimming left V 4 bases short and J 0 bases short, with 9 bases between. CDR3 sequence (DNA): TGTGCCTGGAACCGACTAGCGAACACCGGGGAGCTGTTTTTT. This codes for CAWNRLANTGELFF.

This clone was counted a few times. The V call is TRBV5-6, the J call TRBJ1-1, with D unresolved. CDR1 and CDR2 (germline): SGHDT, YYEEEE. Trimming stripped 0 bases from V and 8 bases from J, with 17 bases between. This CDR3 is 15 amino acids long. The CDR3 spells CASSLEPGEYLEAFF. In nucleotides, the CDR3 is TGTGCCAGCAGCTTGGAGCCCGGGGAGTATTTGGAAGCTTTCTTT.

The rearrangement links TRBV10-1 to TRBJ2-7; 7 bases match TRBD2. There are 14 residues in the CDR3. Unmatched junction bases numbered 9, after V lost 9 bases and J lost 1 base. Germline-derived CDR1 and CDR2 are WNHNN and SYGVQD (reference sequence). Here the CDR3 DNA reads TGCGCCAGTATGACAGCGGGGTCATCCTACGAGCAGTACTTC. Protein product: CASMTAGSSYEQYF.

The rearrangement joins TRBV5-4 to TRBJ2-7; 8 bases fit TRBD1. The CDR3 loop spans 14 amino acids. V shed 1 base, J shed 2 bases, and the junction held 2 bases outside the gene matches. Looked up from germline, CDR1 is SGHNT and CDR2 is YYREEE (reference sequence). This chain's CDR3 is CASSLQGATYEQYF. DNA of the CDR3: TGTGCCAGCAGCTTGCAGGGGGCAACCTACGAGCAGTACTTC.

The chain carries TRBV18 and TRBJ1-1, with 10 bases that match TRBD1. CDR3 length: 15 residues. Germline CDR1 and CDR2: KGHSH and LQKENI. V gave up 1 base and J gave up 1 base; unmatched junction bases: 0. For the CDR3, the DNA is TGTGCCAGCTCACCACGGACAGGGGGGAACACTGAAGCTTTCTTT. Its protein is CASSPRTGGNTEAFF.

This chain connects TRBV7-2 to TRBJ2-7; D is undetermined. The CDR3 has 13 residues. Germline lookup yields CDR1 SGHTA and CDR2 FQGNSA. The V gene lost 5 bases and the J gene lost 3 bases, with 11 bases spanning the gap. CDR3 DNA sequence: TGTGCCAGCAGCCCCCTGGGCAGCTACGAGCAGTACTTC. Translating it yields CASSPLGSYEQYF.

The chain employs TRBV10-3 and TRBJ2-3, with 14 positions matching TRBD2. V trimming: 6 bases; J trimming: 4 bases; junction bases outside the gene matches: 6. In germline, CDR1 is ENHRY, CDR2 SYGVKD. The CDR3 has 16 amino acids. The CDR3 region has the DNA TGTGCCATCAGGGGACTAGCGGGAGTGACCGCAGATACGCAGTATTTT. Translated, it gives CAIRGLAGVTADTQYF.

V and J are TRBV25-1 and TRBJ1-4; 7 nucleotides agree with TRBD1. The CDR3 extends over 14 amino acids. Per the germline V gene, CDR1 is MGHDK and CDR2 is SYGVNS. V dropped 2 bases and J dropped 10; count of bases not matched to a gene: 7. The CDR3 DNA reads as TGTGCCAGCAGTGAAGACAGGGTGTCGCGAAAACTGTTTTTT. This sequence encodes CASSEDRVSRKLFF.

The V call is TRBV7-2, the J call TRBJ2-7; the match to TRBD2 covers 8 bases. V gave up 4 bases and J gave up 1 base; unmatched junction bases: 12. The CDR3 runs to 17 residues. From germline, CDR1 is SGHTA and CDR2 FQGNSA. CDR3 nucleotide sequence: TGTGCCAGCAGCTATCAATACGCCGGGACTAGATCCTACGAGCAGTACTTC. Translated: CASSYQYAGTRSYEQYF.

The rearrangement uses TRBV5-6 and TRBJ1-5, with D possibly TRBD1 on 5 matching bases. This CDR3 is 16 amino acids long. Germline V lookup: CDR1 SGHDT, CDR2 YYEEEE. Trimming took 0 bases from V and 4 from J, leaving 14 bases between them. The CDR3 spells CASSLGWSGGNQPQHF. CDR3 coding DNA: TGTGCCAGCAGCTTGGGATGGAGTGGGGGGAATCAGCCCCAGCATTTT. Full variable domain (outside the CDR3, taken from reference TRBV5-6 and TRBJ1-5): DAGVTQSPTHLIKTRGQQVTLRCSPKSGHDTVSWYQQALGQGPQFIFQYYEEEERQRGNFPDRFSGHQFPNYSSELNVNALLLGDSALYLCASSLGWSGGNQPQHFGDGTRLSIL.

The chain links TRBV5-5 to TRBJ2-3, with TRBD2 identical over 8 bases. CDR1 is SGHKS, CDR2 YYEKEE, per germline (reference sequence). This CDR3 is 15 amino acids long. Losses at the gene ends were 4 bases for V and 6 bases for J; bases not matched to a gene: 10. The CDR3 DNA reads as TGTGCCAGCAGCCGCGGAGCGGGGGCCGCGGATACGCAGTATTTT. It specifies CASSRGAGAADTQYF.

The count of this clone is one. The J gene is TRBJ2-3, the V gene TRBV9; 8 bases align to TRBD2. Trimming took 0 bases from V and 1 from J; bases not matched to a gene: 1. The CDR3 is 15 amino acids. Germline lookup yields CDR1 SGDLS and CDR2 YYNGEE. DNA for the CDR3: TGTGCCAGCAGCGTAGACGGGAGGGGCACAGATACGCAGTATTTT. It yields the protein CASSVDGRGTDTQYF.

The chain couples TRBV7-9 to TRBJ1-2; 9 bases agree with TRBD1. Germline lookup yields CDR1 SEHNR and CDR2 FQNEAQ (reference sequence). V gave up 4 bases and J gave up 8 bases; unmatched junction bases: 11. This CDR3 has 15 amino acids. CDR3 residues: CASSWDRADMRGYTF. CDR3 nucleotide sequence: TGTGCCAGCAGCTGGGACAGGGCCGATATGAGGGGCTACACCTTC.

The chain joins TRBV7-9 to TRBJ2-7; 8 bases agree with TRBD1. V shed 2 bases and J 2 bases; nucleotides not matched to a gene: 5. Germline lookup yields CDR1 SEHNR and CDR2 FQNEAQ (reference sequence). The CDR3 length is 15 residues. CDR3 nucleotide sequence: TGTGCCAGCAGCTTACGACAGGGGCCTGCCTACGAGCAGTACTTC. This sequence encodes CASSLRQGPAYEQYF.

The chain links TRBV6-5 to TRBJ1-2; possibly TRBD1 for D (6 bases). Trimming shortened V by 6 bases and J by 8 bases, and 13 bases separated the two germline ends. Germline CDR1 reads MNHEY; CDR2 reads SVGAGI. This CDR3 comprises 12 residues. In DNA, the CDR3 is TGTGCCAGCAGACAGGGTTTAAGCGGCTACACCTTC. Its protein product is CASRQGLSGYTF.